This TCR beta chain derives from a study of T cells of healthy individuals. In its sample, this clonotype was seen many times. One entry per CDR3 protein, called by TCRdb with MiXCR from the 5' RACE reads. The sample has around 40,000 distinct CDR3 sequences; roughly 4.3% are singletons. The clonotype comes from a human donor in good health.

In nucleotides, the CDR3 is TGCGCCAGCAGTCACCTGGGACTAGCGGGAGGGTCTAGCACAGATACGCAGTATTTT. As protein: CASSHLGLAGGSSTDTQYF. This sequence joins TRBV23-1 and TRBJ2-3; 16 bases are a match to TRBD2. TRBV23-1 is an open reading frame whose function is uncertain. J lost 0 bases, V lost 3 bases, and 6 bases had no gene match. This CDR3 spans 19 amino acids.